One and the same sample provided the 8 T cell receptor beta chains below, sequenced in a study of T cell repertoires in cytomegalovirus infection. Via MiXCR, TCRdb re-called the reads, giving one row per CDR3 protein. The table includes fewer than 350,000 distinct CDR3 sequences, more than 8% detected once. The sequenced sample was PBMCs. The origin of the receptors is a human donor in good health (CMV status not recorded). Some clones in this sample may be carry-over from other donors' samples.

About this clonotype: The germline gene is not matched at one end of the junction; a read error may be the cause. The V call is TRBV7-2, the J call TRBJ1-5, with a tentative D call TRBD1 (6 bases). The CDR3 contains 15 residues. Germline assignment: CDR1 SGHTA and CDR2 FQGNSA. For the CDR3, the DNA is TGTGCCACCAGCTTAGTAGGGGGGATTCCTCAGCCCCAGCATTTT. Translating it yields CATSLVGGIPQPQHF.

The table lists this clonotype with many counts. The chain joins TRBV10-3 to TRBJ1-2; 7 positions agree with TRBD1. The CDR3 has 13 residues. The V gene end was trimmed by 6 bases and the J gene end by 5 bases; junction bases not matched to a gene: 6. Germline V gives CDR1 ENHRY, CDR2 SYGVKD. The CDR3 nucleotides read TGTGCCATCAGAGACGGGACAGTTTATGGCTACACCTTC. Translation gives CAIRDGTVYGYTF.

This clonotype was detected ten times or more. V gene TRBV7-9 combines with J gene TRBJ1-1; TRBD1 matches at 7 bases. CDR1 SEHNR and CDR2 FQNEAQ come from the germline V gene (reference sequence). The ends lost 5 bases at V and 3 bases at J; junction bases unmatched: 9. The CDR3 contains 15 residues. This CDR3 reads CASSPPQGVDTEAFF. The DNA of the CDR3 is TGTGCCAGCAGCCCCCCCCAGGGGGTGGACACTGAAGCTTTCTTT.

This clonotype was detected only a few times. The chain employs TRBV4-3 and TRBJ2-7, with D hard to call. The V end was cut by 0 bases, the J end by 2 bases, with 11 bases between. CDR1 and CDR2 (germline): LGHNA, YSLEER. The CDR3 length is 15 residues. The CDR3 DNA is TGCGCCAGCAGCCAAGAATGGGGTGGCGCCTACGAGCAGTACTTC. Protein product: CASSQEWGGAYEQYF.

This clonotype was seen a few times. The rearrangement uses TRBV7-2 and TRBJ2-5; 8 bases line up with TRBD2. V dropped 5 bases and J dropped 8; count of bases not matched to a gene: 10. This CDR3 has 14 residues. CDR1 and CDR2 (germline): SGHTA, FQGNSA. This CDR3 reads CASSQSGGGETQYF. The CDR3 bases are TGTGCCAGCAGCCAGAGCGGGGGCGGGGAAACCCAGTACTTC.

This clonotype was seen ten or more times. The rearrangement links TRBV11-3 to TRBJ2-3; the match to TRBD1 covers 8 bases. The junction had 2 bases not matched to a gene; V was cut back by 1 base and J by 2 bases. The CDR3 contains 15 residues. Germline values: CDR1 SGHNT, CDR2 YENEEA. The CDR3 region has the DNA TGTGCCAGCAGCTTAGGGACAGGGTTCACAGATACGCAGTATTTT. The encoded protein is CASSLGTGFTDTQYF.

The chain combines TRBV20-1 with TRBJ1-1; D gene ambiguous. This CDR3 region has 13 residues. V was pared by 0 bases and J by 0 bases, with 5 bases between. CDR1 and CDR2 (germline): DFQATT, SNEGSKA (reference sequence). The CDR3 is CSARDGMNTEAFF. The DNA for the CDR3 is TGCAGTGCTAGAGACGGAATGAACACTGAAGCTTTCTTT.

This clonotype was seen ten or more times. The chain links TRBV7-2 to TRBJ2-2; TRBD2 is a possible D gene (6 bases). Per the germline V gene, CDR1 is SGHTA and CDR2 is FQGNSA. Deletions cut 3 bases from V and 8 bases from J, with 10 bases between. The CDR3 sequence is 13 residues long. Written as DNA, the CDR3 is TGTGCCAGCAGCTTGGATGGGAGGGGGGAGCTGTTTTTT. It translates to CASSLDGRGELFF.